This T cell receptor beta chain was sequenced for a study of T cell responses to AZD1222 COVID-19 vaccine. The CDR3 covers 15 residues. Germline CDR1 and CDR2: LNHDA and SQIVND (reference sequence). V was cut by 1 base and J by 0 bases, with 8 bases left in between. Findings and caveats of the study: Only a handful of AZD1222 recipients, several in all, had baseline seropositivity. Spike-specific TCR repertoires showed rising breadth and depth after two AZD1222 doses. CD4 TCRs covered the whole spike, strongest at regions 160-218 and 743-854. Researchers took repertoire samples only after the peak T cell response had come.

Repertoires were generated with immunoSEQ multiplex PCR, while TCRdb's copy carries only in-frame clones and drops some. The sample includes about 140,000 clones, just over 90% of them seen just once. With respect to this clone: The antigen is unknown.

The chain joins TRBV19 to TRBJ2-3; D remains ambiguous. This receptor was obtained from an adult who received the AZD1222 COVID-19 vaccine. Sequencing used peripheral blood, obtained 28 days after the second AZD1222 dose. CDR3 residues: CASSIGSFSTDTQYF. CDR3 nucleotides: TGTGCCAGTAGTATAGGGTCCTTTAGCACAGATACGCAGTATTTT.